A single T cell receptor (beta chain) is shown here with its context. Its specificity is not known. Samples underwent the assay at deep level. Here immunoSEQ multiplex PCR was the method, and the copy in TCRdb shows in-frame clones only, minus some. The sample includes more than 400,000 clones, around 80% of them seen just once. This entry is derived from a study of shared clonotypes between healthy human individuals. Regarding the study as a whole: An expected dependence of interdonor clonotype sharing on sequencing depth was noted.

This CDR3 is 15 amino acids long. Per the germline V gene, CDR1 is MNHEY and CDR2 is SMNVEV (reference sequence). The ends were cut back, 4 bases at V and 2 bases at J, with 12 bases in the middle. The sequence was collected from a woman aged 40-49 years in good health. Some clones in this sample may be carry-over from other donors' samples. V is TRBV27 and J is TRBJ1-5; D uncertain. The sequenced material came from PBMCs. The CDR3 region is CASSSYPKRNQPQHF. The CDR3 DNA reads as TGTGCCAGCAGTTCCTACCCTAAGCGCAATCAGCCCCAGCATTTT.